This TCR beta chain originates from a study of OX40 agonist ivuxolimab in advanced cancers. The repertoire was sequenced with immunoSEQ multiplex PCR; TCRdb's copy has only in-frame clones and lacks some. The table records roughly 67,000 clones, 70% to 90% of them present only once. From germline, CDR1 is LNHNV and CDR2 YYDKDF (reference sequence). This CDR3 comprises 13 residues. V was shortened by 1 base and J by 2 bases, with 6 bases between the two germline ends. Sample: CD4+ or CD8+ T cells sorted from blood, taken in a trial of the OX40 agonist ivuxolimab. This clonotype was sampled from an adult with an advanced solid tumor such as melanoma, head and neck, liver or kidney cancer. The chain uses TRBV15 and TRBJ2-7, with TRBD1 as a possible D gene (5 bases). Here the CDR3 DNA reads TGTGCCACCAGCAGAGCAGGGCCCTACGAGCAGTACTTC. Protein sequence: CATSRAGPYEQYF.